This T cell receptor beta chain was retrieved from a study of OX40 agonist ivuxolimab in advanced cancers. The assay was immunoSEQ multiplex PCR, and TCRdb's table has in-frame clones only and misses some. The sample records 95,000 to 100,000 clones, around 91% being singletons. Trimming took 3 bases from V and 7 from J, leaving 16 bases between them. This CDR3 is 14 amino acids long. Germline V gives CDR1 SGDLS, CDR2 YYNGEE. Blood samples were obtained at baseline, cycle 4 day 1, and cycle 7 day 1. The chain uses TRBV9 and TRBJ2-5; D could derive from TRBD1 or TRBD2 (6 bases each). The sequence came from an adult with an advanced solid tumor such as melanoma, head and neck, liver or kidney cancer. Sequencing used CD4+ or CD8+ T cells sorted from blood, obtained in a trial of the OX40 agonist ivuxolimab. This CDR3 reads CASSEIGGLGTQYF. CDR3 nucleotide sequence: TGTGCCAGCAGCGAAATAGGGGGGCTAGGGACCCAGTACTTC.